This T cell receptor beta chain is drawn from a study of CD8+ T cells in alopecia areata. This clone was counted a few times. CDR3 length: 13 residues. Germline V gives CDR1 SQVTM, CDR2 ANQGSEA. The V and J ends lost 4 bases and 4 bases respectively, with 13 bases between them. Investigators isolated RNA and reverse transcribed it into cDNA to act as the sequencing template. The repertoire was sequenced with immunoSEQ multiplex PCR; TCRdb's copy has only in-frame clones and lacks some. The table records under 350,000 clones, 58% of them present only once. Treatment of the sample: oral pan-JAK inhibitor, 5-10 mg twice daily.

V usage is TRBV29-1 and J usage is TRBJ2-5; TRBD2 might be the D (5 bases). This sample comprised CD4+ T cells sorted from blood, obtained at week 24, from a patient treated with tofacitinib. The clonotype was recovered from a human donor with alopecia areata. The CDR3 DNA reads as TGCAGCGTTGTCCCGATACTAGGAGAGACCCAGTACTTC. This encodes CSVVPILGETQYF.